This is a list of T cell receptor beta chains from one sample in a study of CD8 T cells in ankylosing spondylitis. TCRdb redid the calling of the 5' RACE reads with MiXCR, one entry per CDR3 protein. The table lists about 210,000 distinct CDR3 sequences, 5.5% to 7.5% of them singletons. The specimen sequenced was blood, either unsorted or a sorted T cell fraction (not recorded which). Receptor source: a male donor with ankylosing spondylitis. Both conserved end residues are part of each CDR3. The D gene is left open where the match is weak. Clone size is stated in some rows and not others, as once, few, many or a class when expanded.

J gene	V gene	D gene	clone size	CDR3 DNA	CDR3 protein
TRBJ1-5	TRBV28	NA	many	TGTGCCAGCCACGACGGGGGACAGCCCCAGCATTTT	CASHDGGQPQHF
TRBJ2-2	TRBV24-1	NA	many	TGTGCCACCAGTCGCTCAGGGGGGACCGGGGAGCTGTTTTTT	CATSRSGGTGELFF
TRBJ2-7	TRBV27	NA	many	TGTGCCAGCAGTCACCAGGGCCACGAGCAGTACTTC	CASSHQGHEQYF
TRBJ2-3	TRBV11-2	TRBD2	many	TGTGCCAGCCACTTGTTTTGGGCCAGCGGGACGGGGACAGATACGCAGTATTTT	CASHLFWASGTGTDTQYF
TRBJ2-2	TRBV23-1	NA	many	TGCGCCAGCAGTCAGGGGGACCCCAACACCCGGGAGCTGTTTTTT	CASSQGDPNTRELFF
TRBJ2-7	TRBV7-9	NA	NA	TGTGCCAGCAGCTCTGGAAGTATCTACGAGCAGTACTTC	CASSSGSIYEQYF
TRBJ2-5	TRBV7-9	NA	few	TGTGCCAGCAGCTTCACTATGGAGGGTGAGACCCAGTACTTC	CASSFTMEGETQYF
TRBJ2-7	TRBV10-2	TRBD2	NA	TGCGCCAGCAGTGAGTCATCCATGCTAGCGGGAGGCCCTCCCTACGAGCAGTACTTC	CASSESSMLAGGPPYEQYF
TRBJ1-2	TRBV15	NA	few	TGTGCCACCAGCAGTTTTAGGGGGGAGGGGGTCAATAACTATGGCTACACCTTC	CATSSFRGEGVNNYGYTF
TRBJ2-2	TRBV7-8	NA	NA	TGTGCCAGCCAAGGGGGGGGAGGCACCGGGGAGCTGTTTTTT	CASQGGGGTGELFF
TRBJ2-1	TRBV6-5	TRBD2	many	TGTGCCAGCAGTTACTCGGGGCTAGCGGGACGCAATGAGCAGTTCTTC	CASSYSGLAGRNEQFF
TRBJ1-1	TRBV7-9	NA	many	TGTGCCAGCACCCTGATGCCCCTATCCATGAACACTGAAGCTTTCTTT	CASTLMPLSMNTEAFF
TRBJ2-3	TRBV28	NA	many	TGTGCCAGCAGCTCTACACCGGGCATAGATACGCAGTATTTT	CASSSTPGIDTQYF
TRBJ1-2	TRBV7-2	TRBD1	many	TGTGCCAGCAGCCTAGGGGGCCAAGGCTACACCTTC	CASSLGGQGYTF
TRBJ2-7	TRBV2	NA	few	TGTGCCAGCAGGGAGAGTGTTCTGGCGAATTCCTACGAGCAGTACTTC	CASRESVLANSYEQYF
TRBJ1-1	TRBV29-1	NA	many	TGCAGCGTTGAACTCGGGGAAGCTTTCTTT	CSVELGEAFF
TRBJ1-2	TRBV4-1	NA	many	TGCGCCAGCAGTCATAGGGGCTACACCTTC	CASSHRGYTF
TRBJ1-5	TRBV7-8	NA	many	TGTGCCAGCAGCCACCCCTGGCAGGGTAATCAGCCCCAGCATTTT	CASSHPWQGNQPQHF
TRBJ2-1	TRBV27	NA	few	TGTGCCAGCAGTTTAGGGGCCGTCAATGAGCAGTTCTTC	CASSLGAVNEQFF
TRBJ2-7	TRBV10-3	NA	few	TGTGCCATCAGCGCCGGGACCAAATTATACGAGCAGTACTTC	CAISAGTKLYEQYF
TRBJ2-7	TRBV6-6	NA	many	TGTGCCAGCAGCCCTCGGTACGAGCAGTACTTC	CASSPRYEQYF
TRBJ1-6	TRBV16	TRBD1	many	TGTGCCAGCAGCCAATCTAACAGGGGGGGATCACCCCTCCACTTT	CASSQSNRGGSPLHF
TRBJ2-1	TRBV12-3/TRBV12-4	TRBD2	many	TGTGCCAGCAGTCCACCAATGGCGGGAGTGCAACAGTTCTTC	CASSPPMAGVQQFF
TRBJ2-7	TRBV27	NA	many	TGTGCCAGCAGTATAGGGCCACTACTAGAGCAGTACTTC	CASSIGPLLEQYF
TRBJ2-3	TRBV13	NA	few	TGTGCCAGCAGCCCCGCCGGGGCGCAGACAGATACGCAGTATTTT	CASSPAGAQTDTQYF
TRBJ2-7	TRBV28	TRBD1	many	TGTGCCAGCAGCCGACCGGGACAGGAGCCTCTCGAGCAGTACTTC	CASSRPGQEPLEQYF
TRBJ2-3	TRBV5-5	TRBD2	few	TGTGCCAGCAGCTTACTTCGGGAGGGCCGGTCGACAGATACGCAGTATTTT	CASSLLREGRSTDTQYF
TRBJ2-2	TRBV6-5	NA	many	TGTGCCAGCAGTTACTTTCGGGACACCGGGGAGCTGTTTTTT	CASSYFRDTGELFF
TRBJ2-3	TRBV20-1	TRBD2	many	TGCAGTGCTAGAGATAGGCGGGAGGAATTCGATACGCAGTATTTT	CSARDRREEFDTQYF
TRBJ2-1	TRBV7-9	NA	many	TGTGCCAGCAGCTTAACTGCGGCGCCGTTCTTC	CASSLTAAPFF
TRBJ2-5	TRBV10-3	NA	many	TGTGCCATCGGCGGGATCCAAGAGACCCAGTACTTC	CAIGGIQETQYF
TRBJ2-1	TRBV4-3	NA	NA	TGCGCCAGCAGCCAGGTCCTAGAAAATGAGCAGTTCTTC	CASSQVLENEQFF
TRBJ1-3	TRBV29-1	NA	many	TGCAGCGTTGAAGAAAGAAATCACATCCGGAACACCATATATTTT	CSVEERNHIRNTIYF
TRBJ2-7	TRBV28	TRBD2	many	TGTGCCAGCAGTTTGTCTTCTAGCGGGATTCTAGGTGGACACGAGCAGTACTTC	CASSLSSSGILGGHEQYF
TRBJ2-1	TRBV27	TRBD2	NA	TGTGCCAGCAGTCCCGGACTAGCGTTCGGTCGGACCTCCTACAATGAGCAGTTCTTC	CASSPGLAFGRTSYNEQFF
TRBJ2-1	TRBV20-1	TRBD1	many	TGCAGTGCTAGCACCGGGACAGCTTCCTACAATGAGCAGTTCTTC	CSASTGTASYNEQFF
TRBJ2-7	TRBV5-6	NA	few	TGTGCCAGCAGCTTGAGGGTATCGACCTACGAGCAGTACTTC	CASSLRVSTYEQYF
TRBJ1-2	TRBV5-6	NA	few	TGTGCCAGCAGCCCCACGGGGGCGCTTAGCTATGGCTACACCTTC	CASSPTGALSYGYTF
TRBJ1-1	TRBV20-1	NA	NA	TGCAGTGCTCGCCCTCGGGGGAACACTGAAGCTTTCTTT	CSARPRGNTEAFF
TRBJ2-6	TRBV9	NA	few	TGTGCCAGCAGCGTAGATCCGGGGGCGAGCTCTGGGGCCAACGTCCTGACTTTC	CASSVDPGASSGANVLTF
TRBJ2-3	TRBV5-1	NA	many	TGCGCCAGCAGCTGGGTGGAGTTCACAGATACGCAGTATTTT	CASSWVEFTDTQYF
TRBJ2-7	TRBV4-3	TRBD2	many	TGCGCCAGCAGCCAAGTGACTAGCGGCTACGAGCAGTACTTC	CASSQVTSGYEQYF
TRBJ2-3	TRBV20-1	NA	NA	TGCAGTGCTAGAATCGGCCAAGCGGTCCCAGATACGCAGTATTTT	CSARIGQAVPDTQYF
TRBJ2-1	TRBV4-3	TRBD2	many	TGCGCCAGCAGCCAAGCCACTAGCGGGGGAGGGGGGAATGAGCAGTTCTTC	CASSQATSGGGGNEQFF
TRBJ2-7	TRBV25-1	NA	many	TGTGCCAGCAGTGAAGGGACCGGTTTCGAGCAGTACTTC	CASSEGTGFEQYF
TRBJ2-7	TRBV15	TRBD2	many	TGTGCCACCAGTCCTGGGACTAGTTTCTACGAGCAGTACTTC	CATSPGTSFYEQYF
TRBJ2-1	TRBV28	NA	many	TGTGCCAGCAGTGGCCCTGATTGGGACAATGAGCAGTTCTTC	CASSGPDWDNEQFF
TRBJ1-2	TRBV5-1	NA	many	TGCGCCAGCAGCTTCGCGGGCGCGGAATATGGCTACACCTTC	CASSFAGAEYGYTF
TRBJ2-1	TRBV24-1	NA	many	TGTGCCACCAGCGGCTCTAGAAGAGGCGGTATTCGAGAGCAGTTCTTC	CATSGSRRGGIREQFF
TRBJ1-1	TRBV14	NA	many	TGTGCCAGCAGCCAAGGTGCAGTGAGTCAGGCCAGTGAAGCTTTCTTT	CASSQGAVSQASEAFF
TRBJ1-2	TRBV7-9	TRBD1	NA	TGTGCCAGCAGCCCCGGGACAGGCTTTGTGGATGGCTACACCTTC	CASSPGTGFVDGYTF
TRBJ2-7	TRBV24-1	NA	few	TGTGCCACCAGTGATTCCTACAGGTACGAGCAGTACTTC	CATSDSYRYEQYF
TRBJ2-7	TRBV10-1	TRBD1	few	TGCGCCAGCAGCGAGGACAGGGGAGGCTCGAAGTCCTACGAGCAGTACTTC	CASSEDRGGSKSYEQYF
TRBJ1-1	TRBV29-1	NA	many	TGCAGCGTTGAGACAGGAGTTCTCACTGAAGCTTTCTTT	CSVETGVLTEAFF
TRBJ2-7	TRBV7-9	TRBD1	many	TGTGCCAGCAGCTCACAGGGGTTCGAGCAGTACTTC	CASSSQGFEQYF
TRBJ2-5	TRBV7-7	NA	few	TGTGCTAGCAGCTTAGCGCGTGGTACCCCGAGGGAGACCCAGTACTTC	CASSLARGTPRETQYF
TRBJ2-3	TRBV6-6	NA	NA	TGTGCCAGCAGTGCTGCAGATACGCAGTATTTT	CASSAADTQYF